This T cell receptor beta chain was recorded in a study of T cells in Graves' hyperthyroidism and ophthalmopathy. Stable hyperthyroidism: no ophthalmopathy progression over 18 months of follow-up. Regions amplified from RNA transcripts were the TCR beta CDR3 regions. Using the HTBI primer set, a first-round RT-PCR was run on the TCR CDR3. TCRdb reanalysed the multiplex PCR reads using MiXCR and keeps one entry per CDR3 protein. The sample lists roughly 570,000 distinct CDR3 sequences, 46% occurring once. General study points: Progression to ophthalmopathy was predicted a median of approximately 6.4 months early.

This clonotype has a single count. Its antigen is not known. From germline, CDR1 is SEHNR and CDR2 FQNEAQ (reference sequence). The CDR3 sequence is 15 residues long. V was trimmed by 5 bases and J by 5 bases, leaving 16 bases between them. The sequencing input was peripheral blood or thyroid tissue (not recorded which). This TCR was sampled from a woman under 30 with Graves' hyperthyroidism. The chain uses TRBV7-9 and TRBJ1-5; D is possibly TRBD1 (5 bases). CDR3 sequence: CASSKTGREDQPQHF. The CDR3 DNA sequence: TGTGCCAGCAGCAAGACGGGGCGGGAGGATCAGCCCCAGCATTTT.